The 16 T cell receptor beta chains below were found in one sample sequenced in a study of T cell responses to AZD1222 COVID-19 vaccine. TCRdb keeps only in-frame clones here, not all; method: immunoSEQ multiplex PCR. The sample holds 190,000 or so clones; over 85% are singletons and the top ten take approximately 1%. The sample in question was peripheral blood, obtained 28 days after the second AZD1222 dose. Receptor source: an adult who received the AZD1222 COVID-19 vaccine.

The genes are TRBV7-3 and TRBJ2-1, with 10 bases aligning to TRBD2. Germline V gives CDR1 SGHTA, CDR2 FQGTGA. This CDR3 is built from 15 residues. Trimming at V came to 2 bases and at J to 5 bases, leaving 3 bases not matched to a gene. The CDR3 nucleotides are TGTGCCAGCAGCTTAGGGCTAGCGGGGGACAATGAGCAGTTCTTC. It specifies CASSLGLAGDNEQFF.

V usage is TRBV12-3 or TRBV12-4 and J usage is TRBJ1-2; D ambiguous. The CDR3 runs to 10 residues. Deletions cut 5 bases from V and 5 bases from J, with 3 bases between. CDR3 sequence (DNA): TGTGCCAGCAGTCGATATGGCTACACCTTC. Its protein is CASSRYGYTF.

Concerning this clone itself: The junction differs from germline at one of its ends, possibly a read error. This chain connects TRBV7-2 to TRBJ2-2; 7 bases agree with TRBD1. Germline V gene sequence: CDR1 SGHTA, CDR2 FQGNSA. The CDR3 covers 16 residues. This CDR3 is CASSSDRQSKTGELFF. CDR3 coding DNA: TGTGCCAGCAGCTCGGACAGGCAGTCGAAAACCGGGGAGCTGTTTTTT.

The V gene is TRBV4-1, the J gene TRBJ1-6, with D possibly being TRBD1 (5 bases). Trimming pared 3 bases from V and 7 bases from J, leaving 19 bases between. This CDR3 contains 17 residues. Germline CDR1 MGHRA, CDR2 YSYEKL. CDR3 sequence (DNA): TGCGCCAGCAGCCAGACCTATACCCGACAGCAAAATTCACCCCTCCACTTT. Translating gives CASSQTYTRQQNSPLHF.

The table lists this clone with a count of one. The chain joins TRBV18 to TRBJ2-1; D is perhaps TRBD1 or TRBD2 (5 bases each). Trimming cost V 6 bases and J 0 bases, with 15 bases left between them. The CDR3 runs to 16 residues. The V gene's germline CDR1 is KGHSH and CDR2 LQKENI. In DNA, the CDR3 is TGTGCCAGCTCCCCTGGGACGTTTAGCTCCTACAATGAGCAGTTCTTC. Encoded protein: CASSPGTFSSYNEQFF.

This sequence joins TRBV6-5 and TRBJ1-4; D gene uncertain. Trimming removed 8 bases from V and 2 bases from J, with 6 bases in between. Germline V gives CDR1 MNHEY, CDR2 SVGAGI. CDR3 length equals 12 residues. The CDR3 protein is CASRQTNEKLFF. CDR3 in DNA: TGTGCCAGCCGGCAGACTAATGAAAAACTGTTTTTT.

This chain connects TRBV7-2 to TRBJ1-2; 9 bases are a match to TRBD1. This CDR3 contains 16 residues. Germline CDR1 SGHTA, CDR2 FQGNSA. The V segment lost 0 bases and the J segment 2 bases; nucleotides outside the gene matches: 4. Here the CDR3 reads CASSLAGTGTNYGYTF. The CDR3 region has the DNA TGTGCCAGCAGCTTAGCGGGGACAGGGACCAACTATGGCTACACCTTC.

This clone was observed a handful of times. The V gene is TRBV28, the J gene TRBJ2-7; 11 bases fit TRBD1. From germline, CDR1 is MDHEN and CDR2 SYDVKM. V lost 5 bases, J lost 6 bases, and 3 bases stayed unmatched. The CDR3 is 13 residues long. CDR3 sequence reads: CASSGQGAFEQYF. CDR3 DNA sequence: TGTGCCAGCAGTGGACAGGGGGCCTTCGAGCAGTACTTC.

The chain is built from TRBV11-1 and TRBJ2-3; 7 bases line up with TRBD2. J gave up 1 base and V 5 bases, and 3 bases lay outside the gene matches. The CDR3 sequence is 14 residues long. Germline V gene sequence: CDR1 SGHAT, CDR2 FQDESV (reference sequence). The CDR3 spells CASSRSGRTDTQYF. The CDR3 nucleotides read TGTGCCAGCAGCCGTAGCGGGCGCACAGATACGCAGTATTTT.

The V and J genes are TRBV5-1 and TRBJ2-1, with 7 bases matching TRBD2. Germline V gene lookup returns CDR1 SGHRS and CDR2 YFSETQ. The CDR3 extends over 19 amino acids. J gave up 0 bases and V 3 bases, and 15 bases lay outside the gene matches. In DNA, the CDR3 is TGCGCCAGCAGCTCTCGACCGTTTAGCGGGTCGAGCTCCTACAATGAGCAGTTCTTC. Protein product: CASSSRPFSGSSSYNEQFF.

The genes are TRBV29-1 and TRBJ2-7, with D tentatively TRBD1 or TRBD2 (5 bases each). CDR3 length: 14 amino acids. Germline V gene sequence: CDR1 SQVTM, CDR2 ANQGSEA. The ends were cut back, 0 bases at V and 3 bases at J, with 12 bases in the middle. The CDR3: CSVEDASGLYEQYF. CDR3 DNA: TGCAGCGTTGAAGATGCCTCGGGGCTCTACGAGCAGTACTTC.

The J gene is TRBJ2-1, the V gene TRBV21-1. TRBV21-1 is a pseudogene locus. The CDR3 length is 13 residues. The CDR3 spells CASETVDVIGQFF. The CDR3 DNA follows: TGTGCCAGCGAAACCGTCGATGTTATTGGGCAGTTCTTC.

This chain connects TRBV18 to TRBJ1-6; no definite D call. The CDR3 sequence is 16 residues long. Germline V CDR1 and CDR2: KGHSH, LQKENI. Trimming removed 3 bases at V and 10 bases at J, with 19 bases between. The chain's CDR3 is CASSPGRAGEKSPLHF. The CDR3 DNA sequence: TGTGCCAGCTCACCTGGAAGGGCAGGTGAAAAGTCACCCCTCCACTTT.

CDR3 amino acids: CAWSGGGSGNNQPQHF. In DNA, the CDR3 is TGTGCCTGGAGTGGAGGCGGTTCTGGGAACAATCAGCCCCAGCATTTT. This chain joins TRBV30 and TRBJ1-5; D is unclear. The CDR3 spans 16 residues. V lost 1 base, J lost 3 bases, and 16 bases lay in between. Germline V gives CDR1 GTSNPN, CDR2 SVGIG (reference sequence).

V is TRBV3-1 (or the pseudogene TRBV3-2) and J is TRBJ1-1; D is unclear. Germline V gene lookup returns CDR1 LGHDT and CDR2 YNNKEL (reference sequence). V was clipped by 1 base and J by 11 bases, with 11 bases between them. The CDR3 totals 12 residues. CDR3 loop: CASSQATRLAFF. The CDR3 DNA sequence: TGTGCCAGCAGCCAAGCAACAAGGCTTGCTTTCTTT.

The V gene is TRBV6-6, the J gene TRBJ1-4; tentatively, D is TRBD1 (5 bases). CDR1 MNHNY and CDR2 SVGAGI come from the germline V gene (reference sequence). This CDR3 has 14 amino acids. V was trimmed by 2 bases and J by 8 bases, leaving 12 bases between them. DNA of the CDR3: TGTGCCAGCAGTTACACCAGGGAGGGCGAAAAACTGTTTTTT. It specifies CASSYTREGEKLFF.